This T cell receptor beta chain was sequenced in a study of cytomegalovirus exposure and HLA in healthy donors. Study conclusions and caveats: There were a few CMV-associated chains whose specificity for CMV antigens was confirmed in vitro.

CDR3 length equals 15 residues. Unmatched junction bases numbered 8, after V lost 4 bases and J lost 4 bases. Germline V gene data show CDR1 as GTSNPN and CDR2 as SVGIG (reference sequence). In regard to this clone: Antigen specificity is unknown.

The data were produced by immunoSEQ multiplex PCR, yet TCRdb's version contains in-frame clones alone and is incomplete. The sample has roughly 190,000 clones, about 89% seen once; the top ten hold 6% to 8%. The chain has TRBV30 and TRBJ2-2; the match to TRBD1 covers 8 bases. The source is a man aged 30-40 years in good health and CMV-seropositive. The sequencing sample was made of PBMCs. This CDR3 is CAWKEPDRVTGELFF. The CDR3 DNA follows: TGTGCCTGGAAAGAACCGGACAGGGTCACCGGGGAGCTGTTTTTT. The variable domain in full, completed from reference TRBV30 and TRBJ2-2, reads SQTIHQWPATLVQPVGSPLSLECTVEGTSNPNLYWYRQAAGRGLQLLFYSVGIGQISSEVPQNLSASRPQDRQFILSSKKLLLSDSGFYLCAWKEPDRVTGELFFGEGSRLTVL.